This T cell receptor (beta chain) derives from a study of T cells in Graves' hyperthyroidism and ophthalmopathy. Amplified regions were TCR beta CDR3 sequences from RNA transcripts. During a first-round RT-PCR of the TCR CDR3, the HTBI primer set was used. One entry per CDR3 protein results from TCRdb running MiXCR on the multiplex PCR reads. The sample has about 610,000 distinct CDR3 sequences, just over 45% seen once. Per germline, CDR1 SGHAT and CDR2 FQNNGV. The CDR3 spans 17 residues. V gave up 6 bases and J gave up 0 bases, with 20 bases separating them. This clonotype came up many times. The receptor's source is a woman younger than 30 with Graves' hyperthyroidism. The rearrangement links TRBV11-2 to TRBJ2-5, with D perhaps matching TRBD1 or TRBD2 (5 bases each). The specimen was peripheral blood or thyroid tissue (not recorded which). CDR3 protein: CASRSRSLGEYQETQYF. In nucleotides, the CDR3 is TGTGCCAGCAGGTCCAGGAGCCTAGGGGAGTACCAAGAGACCCAGTACTTC.